The text below deals with one T cell receptor beta chain. Generated by immunoSEQ multiplex PCR, the TCRdb table keeps only in-frame clones and is missing some. The sample carries under 250,000 clones, around 86% recorded once. The sample comes from a study of blood T cell repertoires in COVID-19. V was cut by 1 base and J by 8 bases, with 5 bases left in between. The germline V gene encodes CDR1 SGHVS and CDR2 FNYEAQ. This CDR3 spans 11 amino acids. The receptor's source is a woman aged 60 to 75 who had recovered from COVID-19. This rearrangement joins TRBV7-6 to TRBJ1-1, with D maybe TRBD1 (5 bases). Sequencing was done on a sample of peripheral blood. The CDR3: CASSLDREAFF. Here the CDR3 DNA reads TGTGCCAGCAGCTTAGACAGGGAAGCTTTCTTT.